These 5 T cell receptor beta chains originate from one sample sequenced in a study of CD8 T cells in Susac syndrome. With random hexamers, about 0.45 to 1 ug RNA was reverse transcribed. TCRdb ran MiXCR on the immunoSEQ multiplex PCR reads and lists one entry per CDR3 protein. The repertoire consists of some 190,000 distinct CDR3 sequences, with 90% to 95% occurring once and the leading ten covering approximately 0.1%. The sample consisted of CD4+ T cells from PBMCs. The receptor set was obtained from a human donor in good health.

V and J are TRBV2 and TRBJ1-2; D may be TRBD1 (5 bases). From germline, CDR1 is SNHLY and CDR2 FYNNEI. CDR3 length: 13 amino acids. V shed 6 bases and J shed 6 bases, with 14 bases lying between them. CDR3 nucleotides: TGTGCCAGCAGGGGACGGTATATCGATGGCTACACCTTC. Translation: CASRGRYIDGYTF.

The chain couples TRBV6-1 to TRBJ2-3; D not resolved. CDR3 length: 13 amino acids. Germline V lookup: CDR1 MNHNS, CDR2 SASEGT. V lost 3 bases and J lost 6, with 10 bases in between. The CDR3 DNA sequence: TGTGCCAGCAGTGACTCCACAGCCGATACGCAGTATTTT. Amino acid sequence: CASSDSTADTQYF.

The chain couples TRBV20-1 to TRBJ2-1; D is unclear. Germline V lookup: CDR1 DFQATT, CDR2 SNEGSKA (reference sequence). This CDR3 is 12 amino acids long. Trimming took 0 bases from V and 5 from J, leaving 5 bases between them. CDR3 sequence reads: CSAREDDNEQFF. DNA of the CDR3: TGCAGTGCTAGAGAGGATGACAATGAGCAGTTCTTC.

This clonotype was seen just once. The chain is built from TRBV7-2 and TRBJ2-7; D is ambiguous. Trimming removed 0 bases at V and 5 bases at J, with 14 bases between. The CDR3 runs 15 residues. Germline V gene sequence: CDR1 SGHTA, CDR2 FQGNSA. The CDR3, as DNA: TGTGCCAGCAGCTTAGCGTTGACCGACTCAGACGAGCAGTACTTC. As protein: CASSLALTDSDEQYF.

The chain employs TRBV29-1 and TRBJ2-1, with D perhaps matching TRBD1 (5 bases). Germline assignment: CDR1 SQVTM and CDR2 ANQGSEA. The CDR3 contains 13 residues. Trimming took off 1 base at V and 7 bases at J, with 11 bases between the two ends. The CDR3 bases are TGCAGCGTTGAAGTCGTGTCAGGGAATGAGCAGTTCTTC. As protein: CSVEVVSGNEQFF.